The subject of this entry is one T cell receptor beta chain. Its specificity is unknown. Germline and junction disagree at one end, which may indicate a read error. The CDR3 is 15 amino acids. The germline V gene encodes CDR1 KGHDR and CDR2 SFDVKD. The sample belongs to a study of Ad26.COV2.S vaccination and SARS-CoV-2 variants. Points from the study as a whole: Recipients of vaccine and of placebo showed similar breadth of their non-spike TCR repertoires. Total T cell responses may have been underestimated by the TCR breadth and depth analyses.

Treatment noted: about 20 received Ad26.COV2.S at low or high dose, single or two shots; 5 received placebo; per-sample allocation not given. The samples date from day 63 after the first vaccine or placebo injection. Method: immunoSEQ multiplex PCR; TCRdb's copy keeps in-frame clones and lacks some. The repertoire has about 400,000 clones, about 85% of them found once; the top ten carry around 3.4%. The material was peripheral blood, obtained in a trial of Ad26.COV2.S vaccine versus placebo. This receptor was identified in a person between 18 and 65 years old who received the Ad26.COV2.S COVID-19 vaccine or a placebo. The chain is built from TRBV24-1 and TRBJ2-3; 7 bases are a match to TRBD2. Here the CDR3 DNA reads TGTGCCACAAGTGAATGGGGGGGTGGAACAGATACGCAGTATTTT. Amino acid sequence: CATSEWGGGTDTQYF.